This T cell receptor (beta chain) was documented in a study of radiotherapy plus CTLA-4 blockade in lung cancer. Looking at the study overall: Disease control was present in roughly 29% of patients, and objective responses in around 18%. General study points: Early shifts in blood T cell clones, with interferon-beta, reportedly predicted response best. Expansion in blood of tumor-derived TCR clones was seen after radiotherapy plus ipilimumab.

Alongside CTLA-4 blockade with ipilimumab, patients with chemo-refractory metastatic non-small-cell lung cancer received focal radiation. Some clones are missing from TCRdb's copy, which holds only in-frame ones; the method was immunoSEQ multiplex PCR. Of some 73,000 clones listed, roughly four fifths are singletons. Trimming took off 3 bases at V and 4 bases at J, with 12 bases between the two ends. This CDR3 is 14 amino acids long. Germline CDR1 and CDR2: MGHRA and YSYEKL. Concerning this clone: Its target is not known.

This receptor was obtained from a human donor with non-small cell lung cancer whose response to radiotherapy plus ipilimumab could not be evaluated. The gene calls are TRBV4-1 and TRBJ2-5, with D tentatively TRBD2 (5 bases). Source: peripheral blood, taken from a patient treated with radiotherapy plus ipilimumab. The CDR3 DNA sequence: TGCGCCAGCAGCCAGAGTCCCGGACTAGAGACCCAGTACTTC. Translated: CASSQSPGLETQYF.